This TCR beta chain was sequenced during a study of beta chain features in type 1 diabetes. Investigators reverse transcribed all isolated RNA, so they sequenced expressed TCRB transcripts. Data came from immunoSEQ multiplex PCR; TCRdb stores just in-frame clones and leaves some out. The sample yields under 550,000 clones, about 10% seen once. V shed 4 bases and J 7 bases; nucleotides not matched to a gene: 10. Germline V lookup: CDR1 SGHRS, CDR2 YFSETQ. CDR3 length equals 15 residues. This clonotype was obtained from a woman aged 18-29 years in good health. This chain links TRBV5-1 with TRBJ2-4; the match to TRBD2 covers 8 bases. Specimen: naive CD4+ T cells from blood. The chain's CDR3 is CASSPSSGGGNIQYF. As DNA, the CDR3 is TGCGCCAGCAGCCCCTCGAGCGGGGGCGGGAACATTCAGTACTTC.